This TCR beta chain was obtained from a study of blood T cell repertoires in COVID-19. Generated by immunoSEQ multiplex PCR, the TCRdb table keeps only in-frame clones and is missing some. Among over 90,000 clones, more than 80% were seen once, and the ten largest hold approximately 12%. Germline trimming cut 7 bases from V and 5 bases from J; bases unmatched to any gene: 9. This CDR3 has 14 amino acids. Germline CDR1 and CDR2: MNHEY and SVGAGI. The genes are TRBV6-5 and TRBJ2-5; 8 bases fit TRBD2. The clonotype originates from a human donor in a cohort sampled during active COVID-19. The specimen was peripheral blood. The CDR3 sequence: CASKETGGPETQYF. The CDR3 DNA follows: TGTGCCAGCAAAGAGACGGGGGGGCCGGAGACCCAGTACTTC.